Presented here are 17 T cell receptor beta chains from one specimen sequenced in a study of T cell responses to AZD1222 COVID-19 vaccine. The assay was immunoSEQ multiplex PCR, and TCRdb's table has in-frame clones only and misses some. The table includes over 150,000 clones, approximately 93% detected once. The material sequenced was peripheral blood, taken 28 days after the second AZD1222 dose. The source of these receptors is an adult who received the AZD1222 COVID-19 vaccine.

V is TRBV7-3 and J is TRBJ1-1; D gene ambiguous. Deletions cut 2 bases from V and 1 base from J, with 5 bases between. CDR1 and CDR2 from the germline V gene are SGHTA and FQGTGA. The CDR3 is made up of 13 amino acids. The CDR3 DNA reads TGTGCCAGCAGCTTATGGGAGAACACTGAAGCTTTCTTT. Its translation: CASSLWENTEAFF.

The V call is TRBV11-2, the J call TRBJ2-1; 8 bases align to TRBD2. Germline V gene sequence: CDR1 SGHAT, CDR2 FQNNGV. V lost 6 bases to trimming and J lost 0 bases; unmatched junction nucleotides: 13. The CDR3 has 18 amino acids. This CDR3 reads CASSYRGGTHSSYNEQFF. DNA of the CDR3: TGTGCCAGCAGTTATCGGGGGGGGACGCACAGCTCCTACAATGAGCAGTTCTTC.

The genes are TRBV7-9 and TRBJ1-1; D is undetermined. The CDR3 totals 11 residues. CDR1 is SEHNR, CDR2 FQNEAQ, per germline (reference sequence). V lost 1 base to trimming and J lost 8 bases, with 5 bases between them. CDR3 sequence reads: CASSLVAEAFF. The CDR3, as DNA: TGTGCCAGCAGCTTAGTTGCAGAAGCTTTCTTT.

The chain couples TRBV5-4 to TRBJ1-1; 7 bases match TRBD1. Germline lookup yields CDR1 SGHNT and CDR2 YYREEE (reference sequence). V shed 2 bases, J shed 1 base, and the junction held 2 bases outside the gene matches. The CDR3 sequence is 14 residues long. Here the CDR3 DNA reads TGTGCCAGCAGCTTCCGGGACAGGAACACTGAAGCTTTCTTT. Translation gives CASSFRDRNTEAFF.

The V and J genes are TRBV15 and TRBJ1-3; a possible D gene is TRBD1 (6 bases). The CDR3 has 16 residues. V lost 0 bases and J lost 0, with 9 bases in between. The germline V gene encodes CDR1 LNHNV and CDR2 YYDKDF (reference sequence). CDR3 sequence: CATSRERTASGNTIYF. In DNA form, the CDR3 reads TGTGCCACCAGCAGAGAAAGGACAGCCTCTGGAAACACCATATATTTT.

This chain links TRBV9 with TRBJ2-7; 10 nucleotides match TRBD1. The V gene's germline CDR1 is SGDLS and CDR2 YYNGEE. The trim removed 4 bases at V and 4 bases at J, leaving 8 bases unmatched. This CDR3 region has 15 residues. In DNA form, the CDR3 reads TGTGCCAGCAGCCGTGGACAGGGGGGACGATACGAGCAGTACTTC. It translates to CASSRGQGGRYEQYF.

V is TRBV30 and J is TRBJ1-3; D is ambiguous. V was trimmed by 2 bases and J by 2 bases, leaving 7 bases between them. Germline CDR1 and CDR2: GTSNPN and SVGIG (reference sequence). The CDR3 length is 13 residues. CDR3: CAWSPATGNTIYF. The CDR3 DNA follows: TGTGCCTGGAGTCCAGCAACTGGAAACACCATATATTTT.

The CDR3 region has the DNA TGCAGTGCAAGTGACAGGGGGCTGGGTCAGCCCCAGCATTTT. Translated: CSASDRGLGQPQHF. V gene TRBV20-1 combines with J gene TRBJ1-5; 10 bases map to TRBD1. With 6 bases clipped from V and 6 bases from J, the junction kept 8 bases outside the gene matches. Germline V gives CDR1 DFQATT, CDR2 SNEGSKA (reference sequence). The length of the CDR3 is 14 residues.

V gene TRBV10-1 combines with J gene TRBJ2-5; D unresolved. The CDR3 extends over 15 amino acids. The V and J ends lost 8 bases and 4 bases respectively, with 20 bases between them. The germline CDR1 and CDR2 sequences are WNHNN and SYGVQD (reference sequence). DNA of the CDR3: TGCGCCAGCGAGTGCGACACCAAGGGCCGAGAGACCCAGTACTTC. It encodes CASECDTKGRETQYF.

The chain has TRBV2 and TRBJ1-6, with a weak D call TRBD1 (5 bases). The CDR3 sequence is 14 residues long. The V end lost 8 bases, the J end lost 5 bases, and 13 bases lay between the germline ends. Per the germline V gene, CDR1 is SNHLY and CDR2 is FYNNEI. In DNA form, the CDR3 reads TGTGCCAGCTTCTCCCAGGGAGATAATTCACCCCTCCACTTT. Protein product: CASFSQGDNSPLHF.

The V call is TRBV18, the J call TRBJ2-7; 8 bases are shared with TRBD1. The germline V gene encodes CDR1 KGHSH and CDR2 LQKENI. V gave up 3 bases and J gave up 2 bases; unmatched junction bases: 12. This CDR3 is 17 amino acids long. CDR3 DNA: TGTGCCAGCTCACCTTCTTCTTCAGGGGGCTACGCCTACGAGCAGTACTTC. Translated: CASSPSSSGGYAYEQYF.

The rearrangement links TRBV11-2 to TRBJ2-1; D is undetermined. V lost 3 bases and J 0 bases, leaving 12 bases between the germline ends. Germline CDR1 reads SGHAT; CDR2 reads FQNNGV. The CDR3 extends over 16 amino acids. The DNA of the CDR3 is TGTGCCAGCAGCTTGAACACGCCCAGCTCCTACAATGAGCAGTTCTTC. The encoded protein is CASSLNTPSSYNEQFF.

The CDR3 DNA reads TGTGCCAGCAGCCCCCTGGGGACTAGCGGGGGGGCTGGGGAGACCCAGTACTTC. Residues: CASSPLGTSGGAGETQYF. The rearrangement uses TRBV28 and TRBJ2-5, with TRBD2 matching 16 bases. CDR3 length equals 18 residues. V shed 6 bases and J 5 bases; nucleotides not matched to a gene: 12. Germline loops: CDR1 MDHEN, CDR2 SYDVKM.

The chain has TRBV7-2 and TRBJ2-5; tentative D call: TRBD1 (5 bases). This CDR3 contains 14 residues. V lost 1 base and J lost 5, with 11 bases in between. CDR1 and CDR2 (germline): SGHTA, FQGNSA. Here the CDR3 DNA reads TGTGCCAGCAGCTTAGGTTTGGGGCGGGAGACCCAGTACTTC. Translating it yields CASSLGLGRETQYF.

The chain combines TRBV27 with TRBJ1-5; the D gene is possibly TRBD1 (5 bases). Germline CDR1 MNHEY, CDR2 SMNVEV (reference sequence). The CDR3 consists of 16 residues. V was cut by 6 bases and J by 3 bases, with 18 bases left in between. The CDR3 DNA follows: TGTGCCAGCAGATCCGGGACTGAGGTATTCAATCAGCCCCAGCATTTT. Its translation: CASRSGTEVFNQPQHF.

The V gene is TRBV13, the J gene TRBJ1-1, with TRBD1 matching over 7 bases. Trimming at V came to 8 bases and at J to 5 bases, leaving 8 bases not matched to a gene. From germline, CDR1 is PRHDT and CDR2 FYEKMQ (reference sequence). The CDR3 extends over 13 amino acids. The CDR3 here is CASRKTGKTEAFF. Written as DNA, the CDR3 is TGTGCCAGCCGAAAGACAGGGAAAACTGAAGCTTTCTTT.

The chain joins TRBV6-2 or TRBV6-3 to TRBJ1-1; D gene uncertain. V was shortened by 5 bases and J by 5 bases, with 9 bases between the two germline ends. The V gene's germline CDR1 is MNHEY and CDR2 SVGEGT. The CDR3 has 12 residues. CDR3 loop: CASSGRGTEAFF. The CDR3 DNA reads as TGTGCCAGCAGTGGACGAGGAACTGAAGCTTTCTTT.